Listed here are 10 T cell receptor beta chains from one sample, sequenced in a study of cytomegalovirus exposure and HLA in healthy donors. Both 60 Vbeta primers and 13 Jbeta primers went into the PCR. This table comes from immunoSEQ multiplex PCR, and its TCRdb copy is limited to in-frame clones, with some not included. The table has 160,000 or so clones, about 78% seen once. Sequenced: PBMCs. Receptor source: a man between 40 and 49 years old in good health and CMV-seronegative.

V usage is TRBV10-3 and J usage is TRBJ1-5; D gene unclear. The CDR3 loop spans 14 amino acids. CDR1 is ENHRY and CDR2 is SYGVKD in the germline V gene. Trimming took 6 bases from V and 1 from J, leaving 10 bases between them. The DNA of the CDR3 is TGTGCCATCAGCACAGCTTCAAGCAATCAGCCCCAGCATTTT. It specifies CAISTASSNQPQHF.

The J gene is TRBJ1-1, the V gene TRBV5-1; 7 positions agree with TRBD1. Germline V CDR1 and CDR2: SGHRS, YFSETQ. J lost 4 bases, V lost 0 bases, and 6 bases had no gene match. The CDR3 consists of 15 residues. CDR3 amino acids: CASSLVEGARTEAFF. DNA for the CDR3: TGCGCCAGCAGCTTGGTTGAGGGGGCGCGCACTGAAGCTTTCTTT.

J is TRBJ2-3 and V is TRBV7-3; possibly TRBD2 for D (6 bases). V was clipped by 2 bases and J by 9 bases, with 15 bases between them. The germline V gene encodes CDR1 SGHTA and CDR2 FQGTGA. This CDR3 comprises 14 residues. CDR3 residues: CASSLGDSSTTQYF. The CDR3 DNA follows: TGTGCCAGCAGCTTAGGGGACTCCAGTACGACGCAGTATTTT.

The chain uses TRBV5-6 and TRBJ2-4, with TRBD2 matching 16 bases. The germline gives CDR1 SGHDT, CDR2 YYEEEE. The V segment lost 3 bases and the J segment 5 bases; nucleotides outside the gene matches: 8. This CDR3 region has 18 residues. CDR3 in DNA: TGTGCCAGCAGCTCCGGGACTAGCGGGAGGGAAGGCGAAAACATTCAGTACTTC. Protein sequence: CASSSGTSGREGENIQYF.

This clone was recorded once. The chain joins TRBV7-2 to TRBJ2-7, with a tentative D call TRBD1 (6 bases). Trimming removed 0 bases from V and 0 bases from J, with 12 bases in between. Per the germline V gene, CDR1 is SGHTA and CDR2 is FQGNSA. The CDR3 loop spans 16 amino acids. CDR3 loop: CASSLAQGTNSYEQYF. DNA for the CDR3: TGTGCCAGCAGCTTAGCGCAGGGGACAAACTCCTACGAGCAGTACTTC.

The count of this clone is one. This chain connects TRBV10-3 to TRBJ2-7; TRBD1 matches at 9 bases. The CDR3 spans 15 residues. V shed 6 bases and J 3 bases; nucleotides not matched to a gene: 9. Germline assignment: CDR1 ENHRY and CDR2 SYGVKD. This chain's CDR3 is CAISSLDRGVYEQYF. In DNA form, the CDR3 reads TGTGCCATCAGCTCCTTAGACAGGGGGGTCTACGAGCAGTACTTC.

The genes are TRBV4-1 and TRBJ2-3; 8 bases fit TRBD1. The CDR3 contains 14 residues. The germline gives CDR1 MGHRA, CDR2 YSYEKL. With 1 base clipped from V and 3 bases from J, the junction kept 0 bases outside the gene matches. CDR3 DNA sequence: TGCGCCAGCAGCCAAGGGACAGGGACAGATACGCAGTATTTT. Protein sequence: CASSQGTGTDTQYF.

This sequence joins TRBV7-2 and TRBJ2-2, with D possibly TRBD1 on 6 matching bases. Looked up from germline, CDR1 is SGHTA and CDR2 is FQGNSA. The CDR3 extends over 15 amino acids. With 4 bases removed from V and 5 bases from J, the gap between germline ends came to 14 bases. The CDR3 is CASSSLGAETGELFF. DNA of the CDR3: TGTGCCAGCAGCTCTCTGGGGGCAGAAACCGGGGAGCTGTTTTTT.

The V gene is TRBV14, the J gene TRBJ2-7; 8 bases are a match to TRBD1. Trimming at V came to 2 bases and at J to 3 bases, leaving 15 bases not matched to a gene. The CDR3 loop spans 18 amino acids. The germline V gene has CDR1 SGHDN and CDR2 FVKESK. The CDR3 is CASSQKKSRAGGFYEQYF. In nucleotides, the CDR3 is TGTGCCAGCAGCCAAAAAAAAAGTCGCGCAGGGGGCTTCTACGAGCAGTACTTC.

The chain links TRBV12-5 to TRBJ2-7; D unresolved. This CDR3 region has 11 residues. Germline-derived CDR1 and CDR2 are LGHNT and FRNRAP. The ends were cut back, 2 bases at V and 6 bases at J, with 5 bases in the middle. CDR3 bases: TGTGCTAGTGGTTTGCCAGGCGAGCAGTACTTC. Translating gives CASGLPGEQYF. Combining the CDR3 with reference TRBV12-5 and TRBJ2-7 gives the whole variable domain DARVTQTPRHKVTEMGQEVTMRCQPILGHNTVFWYRQTMMQGLELLAYFRNRAPLDDSGMPKDRFSAEMPDATLATLKIQPSEPRDSAVYFCASGLPGEQYFGPGTRLTVT.